The sequence of this T cell receptor beta chain was determined in a study of OX40 agonist ivuxolimab in advanced cancers. Points from the study as a whole: Dosing at 0.1 to 3.0 mg/kg was accompanied by clonal expansion of CD4+ and CD8+ blood T cells by week 6. Among T cells, CD8+ cells averaged more expanded clones than CD4+ cells.

Libraries were prepared by immunoSEQ multiplex PCR; TCRdb keeps only in-frame clonotypes and omits some of them. This table holds approximately 65,000 clones, 89% found once. This clone was seen once. The antigen is unknown. This clonotype was sampled from an adult with an advanced solid tumor such as melanoma, head and neck, liver or kidney cancer. Specimen: CD4+ or CD8+ T cells sorted from blood, collected in a trial of the OX40 agonist ivuxolimab.

The CDR3, as DNA: TGTGCCAGCTCCCCCCCGGGGGGACTTAACTACAATGAGCAGTTCTTC. Translating it yields CASSPPGGLNYNEQFF. The V gene is TRBV18, the J gene TRBJ2-1, with TRBD2 matching over 7 bases. From germline, CDR1 is KGHSH and CDR2 LQKENI. The CDR3 sequence is 16 residues long. Trimming cost V 6 bases and J 3 bases; bases outside gene matches: 11.